This T cell receptor (beta chain) was found in a study of T cell responses to AZD1222 COVID-19 vaccine. V lost 3 bases and J lost 9, with 14 bases in between. In germline, CDR1 is LGHNA, CDR2 YSLEER. CDR3 length equals 13 residues. In the case of this clone: Its specificity is unknown.

Overall study findings and caveats: It should be noted that donors were predominantly white British and more often female, and clonal diversity was possibly underestimated. The study identified only five to seven AZD1222 recipients as seropositive at baseline. The study found Spike-specific TCR breadth and depth rose after two AZD1222 doses. Nearly half of unique spike-specific TCRs reportedly avoided B.1.351 and B.1.1.7 mutated regions.

Libraries were prepared by immunoSEQ multiplex PCR; TCRdb keeps only in-frame clonotypes and omits some of them. The sample carries about 110,000 clones, around 91% recorded once. This chain links TRBV4-3 with TRBJ1-2; D unclear. The sample consisted of peripheral blood, taken 28 days after the second AZD1222 dose. The sequence was collected from an adult who received the AZD1222 COVID-19 vaccine. CDR3 DNA: TGCGCCAGCAGCCACGACTATATCGAGAGCTACACCTTC. It encodes CASSHDYIESYTF.